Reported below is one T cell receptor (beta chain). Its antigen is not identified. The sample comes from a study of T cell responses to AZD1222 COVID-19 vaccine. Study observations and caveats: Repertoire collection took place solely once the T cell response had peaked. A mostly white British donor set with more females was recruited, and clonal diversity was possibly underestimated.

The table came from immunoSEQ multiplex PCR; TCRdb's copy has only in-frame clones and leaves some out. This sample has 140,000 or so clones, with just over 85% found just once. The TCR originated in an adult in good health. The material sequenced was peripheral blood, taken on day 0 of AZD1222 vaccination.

DNA of the CDR3: TGCGCCAGCAGTCAACGAGAGGTCAGGGCCGCCTACGAGCAGTACTTC. Protein: CASSQREVRAAYEQYF. J is TRBJ2-7 and V is TRBV23-1, with D perhaps TRBD1 (5 bases). TRBV23-1 is an open reading frame whose function is uncertain. Trimming cost V 2 bases and J 2 bases, with 16 bases left between them. The CDR3 runs 16 residues.